This T cell receptor beta chain comes out of a study of Graves' ophthalmopathy and Graves' hyperthyroidism. Study information: Peripheral blood sampling preceded any treatment and occurred at initial diagnosis. Study outcomes and limitations: Most thyroid clonotypes with frequency above 0.001 were detected in blood too.

RNA transcripts provided the template for amplifying TCR beta CDR3 regions. The first round was an RT-PCR with HTBI primers, and the second round was a multiplex PCR. TCRdb itself ran the multiplex PCR reads through MiXCR, one entry per CDR3 protein. The data show about 220,000 distinct CDR3 sequences, 20% to 25% seen once. Clinicians made diagnoses from clinical symptoms, serum thyroxine, TRAb, thyroid ultrasound and orbital computed tomography. Someone took the PBMCs out of approximately 9.2 ml of fresh peripheral blood. About this clonotype itself: Its matching antigen is unknown.

CDR3 size: 16 residues. Germline V gene data show CDR1 as KGHDR and CDR2 as SFDVKD. Trimming removed 4 bases at V and 0 bases at J, with 9 bases between. The receptor was derived from a woman aged 45-60 years with Graves' ophthalmopathy. The sequencing sample was made of peripheral blood. This rearrangement joins TRBV24-1 to TRBJ2-6; a possible D gene is TRBD2 (5 bases). In DNA form, the CDR3 reads TGTGCCACCAGTGACCGCCGGGACTCTGGGGCCAACGTCCTGACTTTC. Encoded protein: CATSDRRDSGANVLTF.